Following are 2 T cell receptor beta chains from one sample sequenced in a study of T-cell memory formation after mild COVID-19. TCRdb itself ran the 5' RACE reads through MiXCR, one entry per CDR3 protein. This table has over 500,000 distinct CDR3 sequences, roughly 17% appearing once. Input material: PBMCs or a T cell subset sorted from them (not recorded which). The receptor set was obtained from an adult woman who had mild COVID-19 (a few samples of this study predate the infection). Cell type and time point are not known.

This clonotype has ten or more counts. The V and J genes are TRBV4-2 and TRBJ2-7, with 10 bases matching TRBD2. Germline CDR1 is LGHNA and CDR2 is YNFKEQ. The CDR3 has 15 residues. V shed 3 bases, J shed 2 bases, and the junction held 4 bases outside the gene matches. The CDR3 here is CASSQRAGGPYEQYF. The DNA for the CDR3 is TGTGCCAGCAGCCAGAGAGCGGGAGGGCCCTACGAGCAGTACTTC.

The V and J genes are TRBV20-1 and TRBJ2-7; 14 nucleotides align to TRBD2. J gave up 3 bases and V 3 bases, and 4 bases lay outside the gene matches. Germline V CDR1 and CDR2: DFQATT, SNEGSKA (reference sequence). The CDR3 loop spans 15 amino acids. CDR3 nucleotides: TGCAGTGCTAGTAAAGGGACTAGCGGGGGCTACGAGCAGTACTTC. Translation: CSASKGTSGGYEQYF.